These T cell receptor beta chains were read from a single sample in a study of T cells in Graves' hyperthyroidism and ophthalmopathy. TCRdb reanalysed the multiplex PCR reads using MiXCR and keeps one entry per CDR3 protein. The table shows some 200,000 distinct CDR3 sequences, with about 17% occurring only once. The source material was blood. These TCRs come from a woman aged 50 to 60 with Graves' hyperthyroidism. Both conserved end residues are part of each CDR3. D genes are given only for firm matches.

v_gene	j_gene	d_gene	CDR3aa
TRBV3-1	TRBJ2-2	TRBD2	CASLLAGGTGELFF
TRBV29-1	TRBJ1-5	.	CSVGLGDSNQPQHF
TRBV20-1	TRBJ2-7	TRBD1	CSAPVQGASEQYF
TRBV11-2	TRBJ2-7	.	CASSSQRYEQYF
TRBV2	TRBJ1-6	TRBD1	CASRTGTARSSLNSPLHF
TRBV7-2	TRBJ2-7	TRBD1	CASSLTGTGGSYEQYF
TRBV10-3	TRBJ2-3	.	CAISEKSTDTQYF
TRBV25-1	TRBJ2-5	TRBD1	CASSGRTGVRETQYF
TRBV27	TRBJ2-7	TRBD1	CASSFGDSSYEQYF
TRBV27	TRBJ2-1	TRBD2	CASMSLAVSYNEQFF
TRBV6-5	TRBJ2-5	TRBD2	CASSYSFSGGPYQETQYF
TRBV30	TRBJ1-6	.	CAWRQEYNSPLHF
TRBV12-3/TRBV12-4	TRBJ1-6	.	CASSSVRALWQPNSPLHF
TRBV30	TRBJ1-5	TRBD1	CAWNTQGVFNQPQHF
TRBV28	TRBJ1-6	TRBD1	CASSLTGGVSPLHF
TRBV19	TRBJ2-1	TRBD2	CASSVRLAGGPASSYNEQFF
TRBV20-1	TRBJ1-2	TRBD1	CSARGQPGGYTF
TRBV20-1	TRBJ2-5	.	CSARRGLRHKDPRQETQYF
TRBV6-9	TRBJ2-7	.	CASSYLGWSTGEQYF
TRBV11-2	TRBJ1-6	.	CASSLVLGQNSPLHF
TRBV2	TRBJ1-2	TRBD1	CASRKDREVGGYTF
TRBV12-3/TRBV12-4	TRBJ2-1	.	CASSLAGTGLSGRLHNEQFF
TRBV5-1	TRBJ2-1	.	CASSLEGRGNEQFF
TRBV20-1	TRBJ1-3	.	CSANPNRASGNTIYF
TRBV24-1	TRBJ2-5	.	CATSVGGHHGETQYF
TRBV18	TRBJ2-5	.	CASQATNRNQETQYF
TRBV20-1	TRBJ2-1	TRBD1	CSAPRGPTGNEQFF
TRBV6-1	TRBJ2-7	.	CASSTLRDGYEQYF
TRBV5-1	TRBJ2-1	TRBD1	CASSRAGTGAYNEQFF
TRBV29-1	TRBJ1-5	TRBD1	CSVGQSQNQPQHF
TRBV6-1	TRBJ1-6	.	CASREQVYSPLHF
TRBV30	TRBJ2-4	.	CAWSVRLGQIKNIQYF
TRBV2	TRBJ2-1	TRBD2	CASIGLADSYNEQFF
TRBV7-9	TRBJ2-7	.	CASRRTGGSEQYF
TRBV5-1	TRBJ2-1	.	CASSLDGTYNEQFF
TRBV6-5	TRBJ2-1	.	CASSYGVGGGDEQFF
TRBV11-2	TRBJ2-1	TRBD2	CASSLYPGLALVGNEQFF
TRBV2	TRBJ2-1	.	CASRDRRSGNEQFF
TRBV5-5	TRBJ2-1	TRBD1	CASSFSRDRGKNEQFF
TRBV28	TRBJ2-1	TRBD2	CASSLPGTGTSGILSYNEQFF
TRBV29-1	TRBJ2-5	.	CSVVDHAQGNQETQYF
TRBV12-3/TRBV12-4	TRBJ2-2	.	CASSLSAGTGELFF
TRBV27	TRBJ1-1	TRBD1	CASSLVQGGMNTEAFF
TRBV19	TRBJ2-1	.	CASSRRDRNEQFF
TRBV7-3	TRBJ2-4	.	CASSQGTAKNIQYF
TRBV15	TRBJ2-3	.	CATSARTDTQYF
TRBV12-3/TRBV12-4	TRBJ2-7	TRBD1	CASSLGQGESSYEQYF
TRBV5-1	TRBJ2-7	.	CASSKRTKSYEQYF
TRBV7-9	TRBJ2-7	.	CASSSTPGGSTYEQYF
TRBV13	TRBJ2-2	TRBD1	CASSYGQGEGTGELFF
TRBV7-9	TRBJ2-5	.	CASSSTGTLETQYF
TRBV12-3/TRBV12-4	TRBJ2-1	.	CASSLQLTQGMRQFF
TRBV14	TRBJ1-1	.	CASRPFPDMNTEAFF
TRBV11-2	TRBJ2-7	.	CASSFTLPRFTSYEQYF
TRBV5-1	TRBJ2-1	TRBD2	CASSIRLAGEHEQFF
TRBV6-5	TRBJ2-7	.	CASSYSSAGFSYEQYF
TRBV7-2	TRBJ2-3	TRBD1	CASSSRTGVSDTQYF